These 25 T cell receptor beta chains were sequenced from one sample in a study of blood T cell repertoires in COVID-19. Sequencing was performed with immunoSEQ multiplex PCR; in TCRdb, only in-frame clones are kept and a portion is missing. The sample shows about 330,000 clones, approximately 86% of them seen only once. Sequenced sample: peripheral blood. The source of these receptors is a man aged 25-40 years with COVID-19, enrolled during active disease.

V gene TRBV11-3 combines with J gene TRBJ2-7, with 12 bases fitting TRBD1. CDR1 is SGHNT and CDR2 is YENEEA in the germline V gene. V trimming: 5 bases; J trimming: 3 bases; junction bases outside the gene matches: 5. The CDR3 spans 15 residues. The DNA of the CDR3 is TGTGCCAGCAGCCCCGGGACAGGGGGCCTCTACGAGCAGTACTTC. Residues: CASSPGTGGLYEQYF. Full variable domain (outside the CDR3, taken from reference TRBV11-3 and TRBJ2-7): EAGVVQSPRYKIIEKKQPVAFWCNPISGHNTLYWYLQNLGQGPELLIRYENEEAVDDSQLPKDRFSAERLKGVDSTLKIQPAELGDSAVYLCASSPGTGGLYEQYFGPGTRLTVT.

CDR3 in DNA: TGTGCCAGCAGACCCGGGACAGGGATTTTCTCTGGAAACACCATATATTTT. The encoded protein is CASRPGTGIFSGNTIYF. The chain is built from TRBV28 and TRBJ1-3; 9 bases agree with TRBD1. Looked up from germline, CDR1 is MDHEN and CDR2 is SYDVKM. There are 17 residues in the CDR3. V gave up 6 bases and J gave up 0 bases; unmatched junction bases: 9.

This clone was seen a few times. The V gene is TRBV2, the J gene TRBJ2-1; the match to TRBD2 covers 10 bases. Germline V gene data show CDR1 as SNHLY and CDR2 as FYNNEI. CDR3 length equals 16 residues. V gave up 5 bases and J gave up 1 base; unmatched junction bases: 5. The CDR3 here is CASSPTSGKSYNEQFF. For the CDR3, the DNA is TGTGCCAGCAGTCCAACTAGCGGGAAGTCCTACAATGAGCAGTTCTTC.

This rearrangement joins TRBV6-5 to TRBJ2-1, with D perhaps TRBD2 (6 bases). The germline V and J ends were trimmed by 7 bases and 7 bases, with 11 bases remaining between them. CDR1 is MNHEY, CDR2 SVGAGI, per germline. The CDR3 extends over 12 amino acids. CDR3 in amino acids: CASMGRGNEQFF. In nucleotides, the CDR3 is TGTGCCAGCATGGGTCGGGGGAATGAGCAGTTCTTC.

The J gene is TRBJ1-1, the V gene TRBV3-1 (or the pseudogene TRBV3-2); D call uncertain. Trimming removed 1 base at V and 6 bases at J, with 9 bases between. This CDR3 region has 13 residues. Germline V gene data show CDR1 as LGHDT and CDR2 as YNNKEL (reference sequence). The CDR3 region has the DNA TGTGCCAGCAGCCAAGGTGGCGGGGCTGAAGCTTTCTTT. As protein: CASSQGGGAEAFF.

This chain connects TRBV4-1 to TRBJ1-6, with TRBD1 matching over 7 bases. The V gene end was trimmed by 0 bases and the J gene end by 9 bases; junction bases not matched to a gene: 11. The germline V gene encodes CDR1 MGHRA and CDR2 YSYEKL. The CDR3 consists of 17 residues. The CDR3 nucleotides read TGCGCCAGCAGCCAAGATTGGACAGGCCTTGGAGGTTCACCCCTCCACTTT. As protein: CASSQDWTGLGGSPLHF.

The chain uses TRBV4-3 and TRBJ2-7, with 10 nucleotides matching TRBD1. The CDR3 totals 18 residues. Germline loops: CDR1 LGHNA, CDR2 YSLEER. Germline trimming cut 0 bases from V and 1 base from J; bases unmatched to any gene: 9. For the CDR3, the DNA is TGCGCCAGCAGCCAAGATCATAGCGGGACAGGGGATTCCTACGAGCAGTACTTC. It yields the protein CASSQDHSGTGDSYEQYF.

V gene TRBV6-1 combines with J gene TRBJ1-1, with 7 bases that match TRBD1. The CDR3 totals 16 residues. V shed 4 bases, J shed 3 bases, and the junction held 11 bases outside the gene matches. Germline V CDR1 and CDR2: MNHNS, SASEGT. The CDR3 spells CASSGAGGSGHTEAFF. CDR3 in DNA: TGTGCCAGCAGTGGAGCAGGGGGTTCAGGACACACTGAAGCTTTCTTT.

The chain links TRBV7-2 to TRBJ1-1, with D tentatively TRBD1 (5 bases). Germline V gene lookup returns CDR1 SGHTA and CDR2 FQGNSA. This CDR3 contains 13 residues. Deletions cut 6 bases from V and 3 bases from J, with 11 bases between. The chain's CDR3 is CASRSQGDTEAFF. As DNA, the CDR3 is TGTGCCAGCAGATCCCAGGGTGACACTGAAGCTTTCTTT.

The chain joins TRBV4-1 to TRBJ2-3, with a weak D call TRBD2 (6 bases). The V end lost 0 bases, the J end lost 2 bases, and 12 bases lay between the germline ends. The CDR3 is 16 residues long. Germline V CDR1 and CDR2: MGHRA, YSYEKL. CDR3 sequence (DNA): TGCGCCAGCAGCCAAGAAACTAGCCGACTCACAGATACGCAGTATTTT. It specifies CASSQETSRLTDTQYF.

This chain uses TRBV6-6 with TRBJ1-2, with TRBD1 identical over 8 bases. Germline V lookup: CDR1 MNHNY, CDR2 SVGAGI (reference sequence). Unmatched junction bases numbered 4, after V lost 2 bases and J lost 5 bases. The CDR3 runs 14 residues. Here the CDR3 DNA reads TGTGCCAGCAGTTACACCGACAGGGGATATGGCTACACCTTC. Translation gives CASSYTDRGYGYTF.

In its sample, this clone was seen a few times. The V gene is TRBV6-5, the J gene TRBJ1-2; D is perhaps TRBD1 (5 bases). V was cut by 0 bases and J by 8 bases, with 13 bases left in between. This CDR3 has 14 amino acids. The germline V gene has CDR1 MNHEY and CDR2 SVGAGI. The CDR3 sequence is CASSYSDSRAGYTF. The CDR3 nucleotides are TGTGCCAGCAGTTACTCAGACAGCAGGGCAGGCTACACCTTC.

This rearrangement joins TRBV3-1 (or the pseudogene TRBV3-2) to TRBJ2-3; the match to TRBD1 covers 9 bases. Germline V gives CDR1 LGHDT, CDR2 YNNKEL (reference sequence). V lost 0 bases and J lost 2; bases outside the gene matches: 6. The CDR3 has 17 amino acids. The CDR3 loop is CASSQDWGTGFTDTQYF. The CDR3 DNA reads as TGTGCCAGCAGCCAAGATTGGGGGACAGGGTTCACAGATACGCAGTATTTT.

The chain joins TRBV4-1 to TRBJ2-3; 13 nucleotides line up with TRBD2. Looked up from germline, CDR1 is MGHRA and CDR2 is YSYEKL. The V segment lost 4 bases and the J segment 1 base; nucleotides outside the gene matches: 5. This CDR3 is built from 17 residues. CDR3 sequence (DNA): TGCGCCAGCAGCCCTGGACTAGCGGGGGCCCGCACAGATACGCAGTATTTT. Its protein is CASSPGLAGARTDTQYF.

The chain carries TRBV9 and TRBJ1-6; maybe TRBD1 (5 bases). This CDR3 contains 16 residues. V was pared by 0 bases and J by 3 bases, with 10 bases between. Looked up from germline, CDR1 is SGDLS and CDR2 is YYNGEE. The CDR3 loop reads CASSVEAGLYNSPLHF. CDR3 sequence (DNA): TGTGCCAGCAGCGTAGAAGCAGGGCTCTATAATTCACCCCTCCACTTT.

V gene TRBV7-2 combines with J gene TRBJ1-6; D perhaps matches TRBD1 (6 bases). V was cut by 1 base and J by 0 bases, with 13 bases left in between. Germline V gene sequence: CDR1 SGHTA, CDR2 FQGNSA. The CDR3 has 18 residues. For the CDR3, the DNA is TGTGCCAGCAGCTTAGTGGTACAGGGTTACTCCTATAATTCACCCCTCCACTTT. It is translated as CASSLVVQGYSYNSPLHF.

V usage is TRBV3-1 (or the pseudogene TRBV3-2) and J usage is TRBJ1-2; D not certain. The CDR3 is 15 residues long. The ends were cut back, 1 base at V and 0 bases at J, with 9 bases in the middle. Germline V gene lookup returns CDR1 LGHDT and CDR2 YNNKEL (reference sequence). CDR3 in DNA: TGTGCCAGCAGCCAAGTTAACAGCCCTAACTATGGCTACACCTTC. Translated: CASSQVNSPNYGYTF.

The V call is TRBV9, the J call TRBJ2-7, with 10 bases lining up with TRBD2. With 3 bases clipped from V and 3 bases from J, the junction kept 3 bases outside the gene matches. There are 14 residues in the CDR3. Germline V lookup: CDR1 SGDLS, CDR2 YYNGEE. The CDR3 sequence is CASSAGTSVYEQYF. DNA for the CDR3: TGTGCCAGCAGCGCCGGGACTAGCGTCTACGAGCAGTACTTC.

Concerning this clone itself: The sample contains more than one DNA sequence encoding this CDR3. CDR3 coding DNA: TGTGCCAGCAGCCTTGGGGGCGCAGATACGCAGTATTTT. As protein: CASSLGGADTQYF. V gene TRBV3-1 (or the pseudogene TRBV3-2) combines with J gene TRBJ2-3; D possibly corresponds to TRBD1 (6 bases). CDR1 and CDR2 from the germline V gene are LGHDT and YNNKEL (reference sequence). The CDR3 contains 13 residues. Between the trimmed V and J ends, which lost 4 bases and 4 bases, there was a span of 9 bases.

The chain carries TRBV21-1 and TRBJ2-5; the table names TRBD1, a call not compared with the DNA. TRBV21-1 is a known pseudogene. The CDR3 length is 14 residues. In nucleotides, the CDR3 is TGTGCCAGCAGCACTCCTCTGACAGGGGAGACCCAGTACTTC. It specifies CASSTPLTGETQYF.

This clone was counted a single time. The V call is TRBV5-4, the J call TRBJ2-7; perhaps TRBD2 as D (5 bases). Per the germline V gene, CDR1 is SGHNT and CDR2 is YYREEE (reference sequence). The CDR3 spans 13 residues. V lost 2 bases to trimming and J lost 6 bases, with 12 bases between them. In DNA, the CDR3 is TGTGCCAGCAGCTTATCGGCGGGTTCCGAGCAGTACTTC. Protein product: CASSLSAGSEQYF. Full variable domain (missing parts from reference TRBV5-4 and TRBJ2-7): ETGVTQSPTHLIKTRGQQVTLRCSSQSGHNTVSWYQQALGQGPQFIFQYYREEENGRGNFPPRFSGLQFPNYSSELNVNALELDDSALYLCASSLSAGSEQYFGPGTRLTVT.

This clone came up once. Other DNA sequences in this specimen translate into the identical CDR3. V usage is TRBV19 and J usage is TRBJ1-3; D remains ambiguous. Trimming removed 1 base at V and 0 bases at J, with 4 bases between. The CDR3 extends over 14 amino acids. Germline CDR1 and CDR2: LNHDA and SQIVND (reference sequence). The CDR3 region is CASSIGASGNTIYF. In nucleotides, the CDR3 is TGTGCCAGTAGTATAGGCGCCTCTGGAAACACCATATATTTT.

The chain carries TRBV5-1 and TRBJ1-1, with 7 positions matching TRBD1. Germline V lookup: CDR1 SGHRS, CDR2 YFSETQ. This CDR3 has 14 residues. Germline trimming cut 4 bases from V and 6 bases from J; bases unmatched to any gene: 9. The CDR3 protein is CASSVGTERPEAFF. The CDR3 nucleotides are TGCGCCAGCAGCGTTGGGACAGAACGGCCTGAAGCTTTCTTT.

The rearrangement links TRBV10-3 to TRBJ2-6, with D perhaps matching TRBD1 (6 bases). Trimming took 8 bases from V and 0 from J, leaving 11 bases between them. Germline V gene data show CDR1 as ENHRY and CDR2 as SYGVKD. The CDR3 is made up of 15 amino acids. The CDR3, as DNA: TGTGCCATCGGGCAGGGGCTCTCTGGGGCCAACGTCCTGACTTTC. Translating it yields CAIGQGLSGANVLTF.

The chain recombines TRBV7-9 with TRBJ2-7; D not certain. CDR3 length equals 13 residues. CDR1 SEHNR and CDR2 FQNEAQ come from the germline V gene (reference sequence). The V gene lost 1 base and the J gene lost 3 bases, with 7 bases spanning the gap. The CDR3 DNA is TGTGCCAGCAGCTTAGGGCAGATCTACGAGCAGTACTTC. It codes for CASSLGQIYEQYF.